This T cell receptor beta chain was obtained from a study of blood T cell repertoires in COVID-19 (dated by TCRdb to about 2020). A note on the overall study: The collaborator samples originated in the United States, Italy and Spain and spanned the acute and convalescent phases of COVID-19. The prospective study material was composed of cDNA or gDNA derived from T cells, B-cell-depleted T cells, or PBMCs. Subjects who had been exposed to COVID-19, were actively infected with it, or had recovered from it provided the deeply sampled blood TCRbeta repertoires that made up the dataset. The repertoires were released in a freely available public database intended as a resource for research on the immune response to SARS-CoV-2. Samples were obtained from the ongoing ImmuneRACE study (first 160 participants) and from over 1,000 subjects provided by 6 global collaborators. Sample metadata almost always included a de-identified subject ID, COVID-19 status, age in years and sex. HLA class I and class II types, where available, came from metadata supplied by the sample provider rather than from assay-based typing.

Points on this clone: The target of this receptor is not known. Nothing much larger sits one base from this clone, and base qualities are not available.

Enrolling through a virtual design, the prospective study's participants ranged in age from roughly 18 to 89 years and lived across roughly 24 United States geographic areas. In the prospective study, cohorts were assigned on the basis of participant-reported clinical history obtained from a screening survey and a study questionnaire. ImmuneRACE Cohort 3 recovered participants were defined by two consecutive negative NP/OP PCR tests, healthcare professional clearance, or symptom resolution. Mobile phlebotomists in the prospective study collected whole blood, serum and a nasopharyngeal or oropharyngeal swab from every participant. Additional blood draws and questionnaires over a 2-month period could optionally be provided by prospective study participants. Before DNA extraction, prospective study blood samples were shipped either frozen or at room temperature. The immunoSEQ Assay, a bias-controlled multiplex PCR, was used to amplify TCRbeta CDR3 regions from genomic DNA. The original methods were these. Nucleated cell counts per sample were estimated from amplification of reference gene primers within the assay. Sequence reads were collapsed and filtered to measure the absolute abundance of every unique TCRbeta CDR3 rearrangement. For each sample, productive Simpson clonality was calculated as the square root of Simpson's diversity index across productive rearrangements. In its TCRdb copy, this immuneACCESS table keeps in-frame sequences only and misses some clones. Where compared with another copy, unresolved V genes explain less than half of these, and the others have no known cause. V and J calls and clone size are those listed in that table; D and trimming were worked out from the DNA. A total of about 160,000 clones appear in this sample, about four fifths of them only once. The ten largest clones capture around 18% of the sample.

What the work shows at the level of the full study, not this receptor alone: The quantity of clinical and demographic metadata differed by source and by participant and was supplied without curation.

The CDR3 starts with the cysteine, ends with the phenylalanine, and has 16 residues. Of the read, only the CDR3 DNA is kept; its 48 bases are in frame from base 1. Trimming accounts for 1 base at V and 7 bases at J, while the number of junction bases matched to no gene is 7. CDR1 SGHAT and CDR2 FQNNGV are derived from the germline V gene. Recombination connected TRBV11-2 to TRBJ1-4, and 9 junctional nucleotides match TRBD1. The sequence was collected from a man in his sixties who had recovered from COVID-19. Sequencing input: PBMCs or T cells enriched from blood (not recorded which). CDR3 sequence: CASSLGYRGLSEKLFF. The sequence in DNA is TGTGCCAGCAGCTTAGGATACAGGGGGCTGAGTGAAAAACTGTTTTTT.